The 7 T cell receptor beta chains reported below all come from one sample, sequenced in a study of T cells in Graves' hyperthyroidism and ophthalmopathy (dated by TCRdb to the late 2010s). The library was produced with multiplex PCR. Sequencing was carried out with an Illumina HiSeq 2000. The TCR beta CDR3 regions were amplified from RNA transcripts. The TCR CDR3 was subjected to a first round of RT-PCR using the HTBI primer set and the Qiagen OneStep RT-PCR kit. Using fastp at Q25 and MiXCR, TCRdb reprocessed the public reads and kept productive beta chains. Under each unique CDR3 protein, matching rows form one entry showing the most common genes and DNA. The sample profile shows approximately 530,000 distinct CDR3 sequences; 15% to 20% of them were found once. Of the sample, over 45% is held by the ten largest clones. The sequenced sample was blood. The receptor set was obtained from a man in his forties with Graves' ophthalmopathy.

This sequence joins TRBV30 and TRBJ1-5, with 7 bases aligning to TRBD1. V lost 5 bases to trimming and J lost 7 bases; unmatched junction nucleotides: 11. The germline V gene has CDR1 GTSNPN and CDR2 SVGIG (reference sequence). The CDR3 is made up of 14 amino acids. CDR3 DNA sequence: TGTGCCTGGGATTCCGGGACAGCGGGGCAGCCCCAGCATTTT. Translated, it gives CAWDSGTAGQPQHF.

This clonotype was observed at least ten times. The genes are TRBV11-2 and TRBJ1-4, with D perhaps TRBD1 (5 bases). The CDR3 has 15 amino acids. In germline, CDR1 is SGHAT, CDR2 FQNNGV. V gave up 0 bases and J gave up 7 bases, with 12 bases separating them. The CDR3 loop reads CASSLDQGRAEKLFF. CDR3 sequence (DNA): TGTGCCAGCAGCTTAGATCAGGGAAGGGCTGAAAAACTGTTTTTT. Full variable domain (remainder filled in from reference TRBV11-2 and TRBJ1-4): EAGVAQSPRYKIIEKRQSVAFWCNPISGHATLYWYQQILGQGPKLLIQFQNNGVVDDSQLPKDRFSAERLKGVDSTLKIQPAKLEDSAVYLCASSLDQGRAEKLFFGSGTQLSVL.

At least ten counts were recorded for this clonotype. CDR3 bases: TGTGCCAGCAGCTCAACTCCCGAATTAGCGGGGGTAGATACGCAGTATTTT. Its translation is CASSSTPELAGVDTQYF. The chain joins TRBV7-3 to TRBJ2-3, with TRBD2 matching over 9 bases. Germline V gene sequence: CDR1 SGHTA, CDR2 FQGTGA. The junction had 13 bases not matched to a gene; V was cut back by 4 bases and J by 5 bases. The CDR3 runs to 17 residues.

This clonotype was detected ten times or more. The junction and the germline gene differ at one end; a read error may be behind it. In DNA form, the CDR3 reads TGCGCCAGCAGCCCGGGCACAGGGGAAGGCTACACCTTC. Protein sequence: CASSPGTGEGYTF. The V and J genes are TRBV27 and TRBJ1-2, with TRBD1 identical over 7 bases. The CDR3 has 13 residues. Germline loops: CDR1 MNHEY, CDR2 SMNVEV (reference sequence).

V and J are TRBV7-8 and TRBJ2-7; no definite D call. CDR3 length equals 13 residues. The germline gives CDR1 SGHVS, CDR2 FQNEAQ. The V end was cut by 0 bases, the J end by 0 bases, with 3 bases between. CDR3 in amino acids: CASSLAYSYEQYF. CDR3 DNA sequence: TGTGCCAGCAGCTTAGCGTACTCCTACGAGCAGTACTTC.

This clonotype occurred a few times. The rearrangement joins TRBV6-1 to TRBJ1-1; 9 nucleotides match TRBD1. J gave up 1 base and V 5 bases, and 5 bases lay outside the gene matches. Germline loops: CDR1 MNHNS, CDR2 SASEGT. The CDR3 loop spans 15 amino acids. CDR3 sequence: CASSLLQGANTEAFF. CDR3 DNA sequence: TGTGCCAGCAGTCTCTTACAGGGGGCGAACACTGAAGCTTTCTTT.

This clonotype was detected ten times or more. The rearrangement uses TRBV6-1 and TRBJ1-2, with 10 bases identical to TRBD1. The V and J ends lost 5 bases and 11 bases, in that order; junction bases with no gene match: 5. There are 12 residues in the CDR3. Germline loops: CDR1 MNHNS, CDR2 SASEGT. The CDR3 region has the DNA TGTGCCAGCAGTACGCCGGGACAGGGGTACACCTTC. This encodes CASSTPGQGYTF.